This T cell receptor beta chain was sequenced in a study of OX40 agonist ivuxolimab in advanced cancers. Study at large: Treatment received earlier with anti-PD-1, anti-PD-L1 or anti-CTLA-4 agents was allowed, and under 50% had some. Study findings and constraints: Among the lowest levels of clonal expansion were found in partial responders at 0.1-3.0 mg/kg.

Between the trimmed V and J ends, which lost 3 bases and 1 base, there was a span of 6 bases. The CDR3 is 13 residues long. CDR1 is KGHSH, CDR2 LQKENI, per germline. The protocol was immunoSEQ multiplex PCR, while the TCRdb copy is restricted to in-frame clones and leaves out a portion. Seen here are 75,000 to 95,000 clones, more than 80% observed once, and the top ten hold 8% to 10%. Comments on this clone: Its matching antigen is unknown.

This chain uses TRBV18 with TRBJ1-1; D remains unclear. The receptor was derived from an adult with an advanced solid tumor such as melanoma, head and neck, liver or kidney cancer. Specimen: CD4+ or CD8+ T cells sorted from blood, collected in a trial of the OX40 agonist ivuxolimab. The CDR3: CASSPKANTEAFF. The CDR3 DNA reads as TGTGCCAGCTCACCTAAGGCGAACACTGAAGCTTTCTTT. The full variable domain, with the rest looked up from reference TRBV18 and TRBJ1-1, is NAGVMQNPRHLVRRRGQEARLRCSPMKGHSHVYWYRQLPEEGLKFMVYLQKENIIDESGMPKERFSAEFPKEGPSILRIQQVVRGDSAAYFCASSPKANTEAFFGQGTRLTVV.